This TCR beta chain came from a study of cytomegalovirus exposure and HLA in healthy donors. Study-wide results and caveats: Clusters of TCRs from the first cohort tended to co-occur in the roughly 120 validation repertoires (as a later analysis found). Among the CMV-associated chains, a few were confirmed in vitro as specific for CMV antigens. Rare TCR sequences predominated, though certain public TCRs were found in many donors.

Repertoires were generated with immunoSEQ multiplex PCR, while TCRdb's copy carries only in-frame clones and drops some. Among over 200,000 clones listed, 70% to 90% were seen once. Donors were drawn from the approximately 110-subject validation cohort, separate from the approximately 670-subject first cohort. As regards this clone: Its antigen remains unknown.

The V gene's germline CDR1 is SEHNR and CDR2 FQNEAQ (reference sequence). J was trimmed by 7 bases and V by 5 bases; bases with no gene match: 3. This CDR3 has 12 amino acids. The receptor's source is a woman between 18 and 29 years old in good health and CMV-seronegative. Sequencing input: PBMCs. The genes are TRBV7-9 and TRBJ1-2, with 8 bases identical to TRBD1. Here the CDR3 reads CASSPRGLGYTF. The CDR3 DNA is TGTGCCAGCAGCCCCAGGGGGCTTGGCTACACCTTC. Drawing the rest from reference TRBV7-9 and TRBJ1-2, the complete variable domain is DTGVSQNPRHKITKRGQNVTFRCDPISEHNRLYWYRQTLGQGPEFLTYFQNEAQLEKSRLLSDRFSAERPKGSFSTLEIQRTEQGDSAMYLCASSPRGLGYTFGSGTRLTVV.